The 10 T cell receptor beta chains given below trace back to one sample, sequenced in a study of CD8 T cells in Susac syndrome. RNA totalling 0.5 to 1 ug underwent reverse transcription with random hexamers. MiXCR, run by TCRdb on the immunoSEQ multiplex PCR reads, gives a single entry per CDR3 protein. The table lists roughly 150,000 distinct CDR3 sequences, 95% of them singletons. Input material: CD8+ T cells from PBMCs. The receptors were gathered from a human donor with multiple sclerosis.

The rearrangement links TRBV12-3 or TRBV12-4 to TRBJ1-2; D gene ambiguous. Deletions cut 5 bases from V and 0 bases from J, with 13 bases between. The CDR3 is 15 residues long. The DNA of the CDR3 is TGTGCCAGCAGTGGGCCGGCGATAGCTAACTATGGCTACACCTTC. This encodes CASSGPAIANYGYTF.

The chain carries TRBV12-5 and TRBJ1-1; D is undetermined. Per the germline V gene, CDR1 is LGHNT and CDR2 is FRNRAP. V gave up 7 bases and J gave up 0 bases, with 12 bases separating them. This CDR3 has 14 amino acids. CDR3 loop: CASASGSLNTEAFF. The DNA for the CDR3 is TGTGCTAGTGCCTCCGGTTCTCTGAACACTGAAGCTTTCTTT.

The chain is built from TRBV4-1 and TRBJ1-2, with D possibly being TRBD1 (6 bases). The CDR3 has 13 amino acids. CDR1 and CDR2 from the germline V gene are MGHRA and YSYEKL. Trimming took off 3 bases at V and 3 bases at J, with 8 bases between the two ends. CDR3 nucleotide sequence: TGCGCCAGCAGCCAGGGACAATACTATGGCTACACCTTC. Its protein product is CASSQGQYYGYTF.

The V call is TRBV14, the J call TRBJ1-1; tentatively, D is TRBD1 (6 bases). The CDR3 extends over 17 amino acids. The ends were cut back, 5 bases at V and 6 bases at J, with 25 bases in the middle. The germline V gene encodes CDR1 SGHDN and CDR2 FVKESK. CDR3 amino acids: CASSAQRRDILRPEAFF. CDR3 bases: TGTGCCAGCAGCGCGCAACGGCGGGACATACTACGCCCTGAAGCTTTCTTT. The full variable domain, rest sourced from reference TRBV14 and TRBJ1-1, is EAGVTQFPSHSVIEKGQTVTLRCDPISGHDNLYWYRRVMGKEIKFLLHFVKESKQDESGMPNNRFLAERTGGTYSTLKVQPAELEDSGVYFCASSAQRRDILRPEAFFGQGTRLTVV.

This clonotype is a singleton in its sample. The chain links TRBV9 to TRBJ2-3, with 11 bases matching TRBD2. There are 15 residues in the CDR3. With 2 bases clipped from V and 5 bases from J, the junction kept 4 bases outside the gene matches. CDR1 and CDR2 from the germline V gene are SGDLS and YYNGEE. The chain's CDR3 is CASSVVAGGRDTQYF. For the CDR3, the DNA is TGTGCCAGCAGCGTCGTAGCGGGGGGGCGAGATACGCAGTATTTT.

The chain employs TRBV9 and TRBJ2-7; D remains ambiguous. Per the germline V gene, CDR1 is SGDLS and CDR2 is YYNGEE. Trimming took off 7 bases at V and 4 bases at J, with 15 bases between the two ends. The CDR3 sequence is 13 residues long. CDR3 nucleotide sequence: TGTGCCAGCGGGAATGATTTTGGTTACGAGCAGTACTTC. This sequence encodes CASGNDFGYEQYF.

The chain carries TRBV6-5 and TRBJ2-3; D possibly corresponds to TRBD2 (6 bases). Germline CDR1 reads MNHEY; CDR2 reads SVGAGI. V gave up 3 bases and J gave up 1 base, with 17 bases separating them. CDR3 length: 17 residues. CDR3 bases: TGTGCCAGCAGTTATCCGGGCGGGGCGAAGGGCACAGATACGCAGTATTTT. Protein: CASSYPGGAKGTDTQYF.

The chain joins TRBV20-1 to TRBJ1-1; D not certain. CDR1 and CDR2 from the germline V gene are DFQATT and SNEGSKA (reference sequence). The CDR3 sequence is 12 residues long. The germline V and J ends were trimmed by 1 base and 1 base, with 4 bases remaining between them. CDR3: CSARVENTEAFF. The DNA for the CDR3 is TGCAGTGCTAGAGTGGAGAACACTGAAGCTTTCTTT.

V usage is TRBV7-9 and J usage is TRBJ1-2; D call uncertain. Germline V gene lookup returns CDR1 SEHNR and CDR2 FQNEAQ (reference sequence). The CDR3 is 14 residues long. V was pared by 5 bases and J by 7 bases, with 17 bases between. CDR3 nucleotide sequence: TGTGCCAGCAGCCCCCCGGGAGACCAAGGTGGCTACACCTTC. Translation gives CASSPPGDQGGYTF.

The rearrangement joins TRBV29-1 to TRBJ2-2, with 9 positions matching TRBD2. J gave up 8 bases and V 4 bases, and 5 bases lay outside the gene matches. The germline V gene encodes CDR1 SQVTM and CDR2 ANQGSEA. The CDR3 sequence is 13 residues long. CDR3 in DNA: TGCAGCGTTGCCGGGACTAGCATTGGGGAGCTGTTTTTT. As protein: CSVAGTSIGELFF.